The clone carrying this TCR beta chain showed up just once. Its matching antigen is unknown. Sequencing was performed with immunoSEQ multiplex PCR; in TCRdb, only in-frame clones are kept and a portion is missing. The sample has about 100,000 clones, around 65% seen once. The data were obtained in a study of shared clonotypes between healthy human individuals. Study-wide points: Read depth was anticipated to influence clonotype sharing among donors.

Trimming cost V 2 bases and J 4 bases; bases outside gene matches: 8. CDR1 is MGHDK, CDR2 SYGVNS, per germline. The CDR3 spans 17 residues. This receptor was taken from a woman aged 25 to 39 in good health. The sequencing sample was made of memory CD8+ T cells sorted from blood. As for subset: CD45RO+ cells pooled with CCR7-negative TemRA cells. V and J are TRBV25-1 and TRBJ2-3, with 11 bases identical to TRBD2. The CDR3 DNA reads as TGTGCCAGCAGTGAAAGGGCTAGCGGGAGGCTATCAGATACGCAGTATTTT. Protein: CASSERASGRLSDTQYF. Full variable domain (rest looked up from reference TRBV25-1 and TRBJ2-3): EADIYQTPRYLVIGTGKKITLECSQTMGHDKMYWYQQDPGMELHLIHYSYGVNSTEKGDLSSESTVSRIRTEHFPLTLESARPSHTSQYLCASSERASGRLSDTQYFGPGTRLTVL.